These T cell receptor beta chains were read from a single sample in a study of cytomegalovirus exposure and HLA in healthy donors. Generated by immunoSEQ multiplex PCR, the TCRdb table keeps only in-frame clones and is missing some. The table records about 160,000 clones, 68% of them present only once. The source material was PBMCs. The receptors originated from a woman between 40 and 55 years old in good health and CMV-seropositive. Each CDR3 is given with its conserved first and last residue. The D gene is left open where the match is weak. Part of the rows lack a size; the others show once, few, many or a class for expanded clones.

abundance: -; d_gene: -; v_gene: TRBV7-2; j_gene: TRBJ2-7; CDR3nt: -; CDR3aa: CASSFGQGRSYEQYF
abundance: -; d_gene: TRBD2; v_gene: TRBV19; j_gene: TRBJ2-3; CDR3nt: TGTGCCAGTACCCCTGGCGGGGGGGGAACAGATACGCAGTATTTT; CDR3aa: CASTPGGGGTDTQYF
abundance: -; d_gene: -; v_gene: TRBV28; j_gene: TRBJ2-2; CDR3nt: TGTGCCAGCAGTCTAAGCGGGAACACCGGGGAGCTGTTTTTT; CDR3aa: CASSLSGNTGELFF
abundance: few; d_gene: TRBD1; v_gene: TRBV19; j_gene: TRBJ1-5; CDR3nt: TGTGCCAGTAGTGTGACAGGGTTCAATCAGCCCCAGCATTTT; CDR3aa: CASSVTGFNQPQHF
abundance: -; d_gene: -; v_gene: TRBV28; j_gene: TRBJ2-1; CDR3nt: TGTGCCAGCAGTTGGTACATCAATGAGCAGTTCTTC; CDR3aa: CASSWYINEQFF
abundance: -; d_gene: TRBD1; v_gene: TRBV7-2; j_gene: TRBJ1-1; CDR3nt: TGTGCCAGCAGCTCGCGGACAGGGAGTTGGACTTTCTTT; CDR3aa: CASSSRTGSWTFF
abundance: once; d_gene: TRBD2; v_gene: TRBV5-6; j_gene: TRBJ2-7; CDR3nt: TGTGCCAGCAGCCCCGGGGGGGCCTGGTACGAGCAGTACTTC; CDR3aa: CASSPGGAWYEQYF
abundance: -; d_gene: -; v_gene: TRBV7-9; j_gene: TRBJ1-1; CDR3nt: TGTGCCAGCAGCTTAGCCCAAGCAAAGACTGAAGCTTTCTTT; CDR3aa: CASSLAQAKTEAFF
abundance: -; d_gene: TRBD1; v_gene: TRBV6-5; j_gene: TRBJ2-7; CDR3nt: TGTGCCAGCAGTTACTCGGTGAGGGGGCAAGGAGAGCAGTACTTC; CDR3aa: CASSYSVRGQGEQYF
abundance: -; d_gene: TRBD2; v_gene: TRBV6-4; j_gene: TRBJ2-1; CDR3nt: TGTGCCAGCAGCACGGGAGGGCCAAGTGAGCAGTTCTTC; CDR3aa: CASSTGGPSEQFF
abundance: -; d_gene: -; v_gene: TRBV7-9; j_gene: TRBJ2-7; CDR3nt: TGTGCCAGCAGCCCCCTGGTAGCGGAGTCTCTAAGCTCCTACGAGCAGTACTTC; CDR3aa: CASSPLVAESLSSYEQYF
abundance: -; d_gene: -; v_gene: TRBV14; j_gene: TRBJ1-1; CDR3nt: TGTGCCAGCAGCCAAGATTTATGGGGCCCTGAAGCTTTCTTT; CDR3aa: CASSQDLWGPEAFF
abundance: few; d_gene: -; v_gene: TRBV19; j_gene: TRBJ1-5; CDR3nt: TGTGCCAGTAGGAGGGTCCCTAATCAGCCCCAGCATTTT; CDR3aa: CASRRVPNQPQHF
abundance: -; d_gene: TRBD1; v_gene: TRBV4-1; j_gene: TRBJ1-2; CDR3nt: TGCGCCAGCAGCCAAGTTGGGGACAGGGTAAATGGCTACACCTTC; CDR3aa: CASSQVGDRVNGYTF
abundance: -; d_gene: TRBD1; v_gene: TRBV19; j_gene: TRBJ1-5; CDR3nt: TGTGCCAGTAGTACCGGGACAGGGGGCCGGCCCCAGCATTTT; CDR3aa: CASSTGTGGRPQHF
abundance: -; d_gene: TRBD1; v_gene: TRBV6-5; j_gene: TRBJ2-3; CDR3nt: TGTGCCAGCAGTTACTCGGGGACAGGGGGAGGAGATACGCAGTATTTT; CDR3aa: CASSYSGTGGGDTQYF
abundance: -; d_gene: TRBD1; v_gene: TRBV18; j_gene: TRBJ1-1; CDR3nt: TGTGCCAGCTCACCAGGGCAGGGGGCTTTTGGTGAAGCTTTCTTT; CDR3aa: CASSPGQGAFGEAFF
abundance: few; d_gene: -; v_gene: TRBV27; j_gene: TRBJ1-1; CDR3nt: TGTGCCAGCAGGGGGGGGTTTGAAGCTTTCTTT; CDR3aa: CASRGGFEAFF
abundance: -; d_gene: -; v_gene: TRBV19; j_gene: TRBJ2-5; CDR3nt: TGTGCCAGTAGTCAGGCGACAGCCCAAGAGACCCAGTACTTC; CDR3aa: CASSQATAQETQYF
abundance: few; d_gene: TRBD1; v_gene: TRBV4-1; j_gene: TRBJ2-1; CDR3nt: TGCGCCAGCAGCCCCTCCGGGACAGGGTCCGGTGAGCAGTTCTTC; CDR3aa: CASSPSGTGSGEQFF